The present entry profiles one T cell receptor (beta chain) with its context. Its specificity is not known. This entry is derived from a study of neoadjuvant nivolumab and ipilimumab in lung cancer. For the study at large: Nivolumab 3 mg/kg was given days 1, 15 and 29, plus ipilimumab 1 mg/kg day 1 in combination. Study-wide results and limits: TCR sequencing covered a small number of samples. Higher pretherapy blood TCR richness went with higher resected-tumor richness. Compared with tumor-adjacent uninvolved lung, resected tumors showed greater richness and clonality.

Sequencing was performed with immunoSEQ multiplex PCR; in TCRdb, only in-frame clones are kept and a portion is missing. Found here are 25,000 to 30,000 clones, approximately 83% of them singletons; the top ten hold roughly 5%. The source is an adult with non-small cell lung cancer. This material consisted of tumor tissue, taken after neoadjuvant nivolumab, alone or with ipilimumab, at or shortly before surgery.

The CDR3 DNA sequence: TGTGCCAGCAGGAGGACAGGAGAGAGCTCCTACGAGCAGTACTTC. Residues: CASRRTGESSYEQYF. This chain connects TRBV6-1 to TRBJ2-7, with 7 positions matching TRBD1. This CDR3 region has 15 residues. Germline trimming cut 6 bases from V and 0 bases from J; bases unmatched to any gene: 8. Germline CDR1 MNHNS, CDR2 SASEGT.